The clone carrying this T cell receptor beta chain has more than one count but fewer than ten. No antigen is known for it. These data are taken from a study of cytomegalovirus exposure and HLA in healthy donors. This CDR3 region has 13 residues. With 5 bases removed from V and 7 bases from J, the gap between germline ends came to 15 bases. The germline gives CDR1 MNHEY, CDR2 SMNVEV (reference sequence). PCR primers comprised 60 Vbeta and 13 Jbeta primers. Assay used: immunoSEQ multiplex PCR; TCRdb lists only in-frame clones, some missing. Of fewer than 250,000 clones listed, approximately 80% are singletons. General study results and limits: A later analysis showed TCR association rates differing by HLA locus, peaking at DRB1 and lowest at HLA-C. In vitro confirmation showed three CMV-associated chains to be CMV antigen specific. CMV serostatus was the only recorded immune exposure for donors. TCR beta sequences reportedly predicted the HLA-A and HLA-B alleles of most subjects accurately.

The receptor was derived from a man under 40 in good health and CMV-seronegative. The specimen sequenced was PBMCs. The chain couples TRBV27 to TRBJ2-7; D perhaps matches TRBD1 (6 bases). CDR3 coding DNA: TGTGCCAGCAGTCCGCGGACAGAGAGGGAGCAGTACTTC. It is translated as CASSPRTEREQYF.